This T cell receptor beta chain derives from a study of T cell responses to AZD1222 COVID-19 vaccine. Remarks on this clone: What it recognizes is unknown.

Here immunoSEQ multiplex PCR was the method, and the copy in TCRdb shows in-frame clones only, minus some. The sample lists some 92,000 clones; about 89% were seen once. Germline V gene sequence: CDR1 SNHLY, CDR2 FYNNEI. V dropped 6 bases and J dropped 5 bases, with 17 bases sitting between them. The CDR3 length is 14 residues. Findings of the study overall: Two AZD1222 doses significantly raised spike-specific TCR breadth and depth over controls. It should be noted that donors were predominantly white British and more often female, and clonal diversity was possibly underestimated.

The clonotype originates from an adult in good health. Sequencing used peripheral blood, obtained on day 0 of AZD1222 vaccination. The chain carries TRBV2 and TRBJ2-7; the D is unclear. CDR3 nucleotides: TGTGCCAGCAGGACGGGCAGAGGCAGTAACGAGCAGTACTTC. This sequence encodes CASRTGRGSNEQYF.